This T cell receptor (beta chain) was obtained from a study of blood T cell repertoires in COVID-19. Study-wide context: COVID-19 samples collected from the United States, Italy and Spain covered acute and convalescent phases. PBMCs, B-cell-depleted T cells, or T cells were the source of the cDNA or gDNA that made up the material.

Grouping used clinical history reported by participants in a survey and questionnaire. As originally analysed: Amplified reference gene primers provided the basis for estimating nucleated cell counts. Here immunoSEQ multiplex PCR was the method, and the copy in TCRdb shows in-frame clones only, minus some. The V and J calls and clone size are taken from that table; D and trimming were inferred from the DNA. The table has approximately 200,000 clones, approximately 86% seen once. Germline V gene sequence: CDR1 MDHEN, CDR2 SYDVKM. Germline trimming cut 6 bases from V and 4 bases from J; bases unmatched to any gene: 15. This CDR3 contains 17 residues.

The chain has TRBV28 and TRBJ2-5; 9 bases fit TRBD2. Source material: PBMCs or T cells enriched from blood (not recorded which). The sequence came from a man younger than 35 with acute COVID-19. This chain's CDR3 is CASRSLRGGRAGETQYF. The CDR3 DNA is TGTGCCAGCAGGAGTTTAAGGGGCGGGAGGGCCGGAGAGACCCAGTACTTC. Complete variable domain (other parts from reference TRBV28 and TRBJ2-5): DVKVTQSSRYLVKRTGEKVFLECVQDMDHENMFWYRQDPGLGLRLIYFSYDVKMKEKGDIPEGYSVSREKKERFSLILESASTNQTSMYLCASRSLRGGRAGETQYFGPGTRLLVL.